The T cell receptor beta chain under discussion was sequenced for a study of T cell changes during pregnancy in multiple sclerosis. Here immunoSEQ multiplex PCR was the method, and the copy in TCRdb shows in-frame clones only, minus some. Of 55,000 to 85,000 clones in the sample, approximately 90% were seen once. The CDR3 runs 15 residues. V dropped 4 bases and J dropped 14 bases, with 22 bases sitting between them. Germline V CDR1 and CDR2: SGHTS, YDEGEE. The chain is built from TRBV5-8 and TRBJ1-6; D possibly corresponds to TRBD1 (6 bases). Here the sequenced sample was peripheral blood, taken in the third trimester of pregnancy. The TCR originated in a female donor with multiple sclerosis, enrolled in a pregnancy study. CDR3 coding DNA: TGTGCCAGCAGCCGCGTGGGGGGGGGCCTTAGGGCCCTCCACTTT. Translated, it gives CASSRVGGGLRALHF.